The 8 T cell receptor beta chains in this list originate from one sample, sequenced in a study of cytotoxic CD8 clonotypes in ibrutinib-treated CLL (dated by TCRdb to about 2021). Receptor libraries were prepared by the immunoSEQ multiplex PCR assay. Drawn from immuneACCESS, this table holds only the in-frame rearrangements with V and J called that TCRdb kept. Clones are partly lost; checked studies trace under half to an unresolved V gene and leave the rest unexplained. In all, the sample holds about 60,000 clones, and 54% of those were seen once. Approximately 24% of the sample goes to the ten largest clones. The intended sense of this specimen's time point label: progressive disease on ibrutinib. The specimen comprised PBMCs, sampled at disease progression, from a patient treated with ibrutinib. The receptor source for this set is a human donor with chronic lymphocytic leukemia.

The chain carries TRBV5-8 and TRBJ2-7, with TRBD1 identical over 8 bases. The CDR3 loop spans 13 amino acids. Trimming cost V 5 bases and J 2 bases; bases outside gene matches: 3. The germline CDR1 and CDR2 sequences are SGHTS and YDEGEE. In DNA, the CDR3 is TGTGCCAGCAGTAGACAGGGGACCTACGAGCAGTACTTC. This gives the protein CASSRQGTYEQYF.

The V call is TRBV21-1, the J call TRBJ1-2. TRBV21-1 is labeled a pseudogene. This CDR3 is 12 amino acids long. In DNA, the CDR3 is TGTGCCGTTAAGGTCGGTCAAGTCGGCTACACCTTC. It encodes CAVKVGQVGYTF.

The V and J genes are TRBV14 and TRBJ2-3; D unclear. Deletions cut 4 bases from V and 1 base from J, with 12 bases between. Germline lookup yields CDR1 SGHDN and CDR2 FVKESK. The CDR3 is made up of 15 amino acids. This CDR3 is CASSPRPPGTDTQYF. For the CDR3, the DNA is TGTGCCAGCAGCCCACGGCCGCCGGGCACAGATACGCAGTATTTT.

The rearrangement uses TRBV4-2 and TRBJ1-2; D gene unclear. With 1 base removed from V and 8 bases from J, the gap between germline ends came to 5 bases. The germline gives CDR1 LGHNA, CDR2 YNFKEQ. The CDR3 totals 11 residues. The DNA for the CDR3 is TGTGCCAGCAGCCAAGGGTGGGGCTACACCTTC. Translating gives CASSQGWGYTF.

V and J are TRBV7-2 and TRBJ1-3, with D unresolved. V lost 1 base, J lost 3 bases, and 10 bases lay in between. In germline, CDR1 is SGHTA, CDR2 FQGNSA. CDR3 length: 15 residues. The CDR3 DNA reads TGTGCCAGCAGCTTAGGTGTCAGTCTTGGAAACACCATATATTTT. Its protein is CASSLGVSLGNTIYF.

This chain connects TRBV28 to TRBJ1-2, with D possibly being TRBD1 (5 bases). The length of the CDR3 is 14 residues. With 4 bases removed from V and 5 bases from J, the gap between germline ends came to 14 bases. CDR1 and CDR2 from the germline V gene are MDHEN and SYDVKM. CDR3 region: CASSSAGTDYGYTF. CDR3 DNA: TGTGCCAGCAGTTCCGCCGGGACTGATTATGGCTACACCTTC.

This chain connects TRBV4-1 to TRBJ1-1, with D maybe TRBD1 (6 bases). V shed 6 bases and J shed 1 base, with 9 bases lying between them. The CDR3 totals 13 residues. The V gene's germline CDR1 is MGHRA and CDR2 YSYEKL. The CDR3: CASRSGQNTEAFF. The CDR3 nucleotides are TGCGCCAGCAGATCGGGACAGAACACTGAAGCTTTCTTT.

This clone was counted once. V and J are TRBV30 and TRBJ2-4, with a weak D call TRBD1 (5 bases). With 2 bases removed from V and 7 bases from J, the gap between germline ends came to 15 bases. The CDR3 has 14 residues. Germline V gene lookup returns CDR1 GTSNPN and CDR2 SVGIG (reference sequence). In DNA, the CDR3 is TGTGCCTGGAGTAGTCAGGGCTTTTCGAACATTCAGTACTTC. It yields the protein CAWSSQGFSNIQYF.